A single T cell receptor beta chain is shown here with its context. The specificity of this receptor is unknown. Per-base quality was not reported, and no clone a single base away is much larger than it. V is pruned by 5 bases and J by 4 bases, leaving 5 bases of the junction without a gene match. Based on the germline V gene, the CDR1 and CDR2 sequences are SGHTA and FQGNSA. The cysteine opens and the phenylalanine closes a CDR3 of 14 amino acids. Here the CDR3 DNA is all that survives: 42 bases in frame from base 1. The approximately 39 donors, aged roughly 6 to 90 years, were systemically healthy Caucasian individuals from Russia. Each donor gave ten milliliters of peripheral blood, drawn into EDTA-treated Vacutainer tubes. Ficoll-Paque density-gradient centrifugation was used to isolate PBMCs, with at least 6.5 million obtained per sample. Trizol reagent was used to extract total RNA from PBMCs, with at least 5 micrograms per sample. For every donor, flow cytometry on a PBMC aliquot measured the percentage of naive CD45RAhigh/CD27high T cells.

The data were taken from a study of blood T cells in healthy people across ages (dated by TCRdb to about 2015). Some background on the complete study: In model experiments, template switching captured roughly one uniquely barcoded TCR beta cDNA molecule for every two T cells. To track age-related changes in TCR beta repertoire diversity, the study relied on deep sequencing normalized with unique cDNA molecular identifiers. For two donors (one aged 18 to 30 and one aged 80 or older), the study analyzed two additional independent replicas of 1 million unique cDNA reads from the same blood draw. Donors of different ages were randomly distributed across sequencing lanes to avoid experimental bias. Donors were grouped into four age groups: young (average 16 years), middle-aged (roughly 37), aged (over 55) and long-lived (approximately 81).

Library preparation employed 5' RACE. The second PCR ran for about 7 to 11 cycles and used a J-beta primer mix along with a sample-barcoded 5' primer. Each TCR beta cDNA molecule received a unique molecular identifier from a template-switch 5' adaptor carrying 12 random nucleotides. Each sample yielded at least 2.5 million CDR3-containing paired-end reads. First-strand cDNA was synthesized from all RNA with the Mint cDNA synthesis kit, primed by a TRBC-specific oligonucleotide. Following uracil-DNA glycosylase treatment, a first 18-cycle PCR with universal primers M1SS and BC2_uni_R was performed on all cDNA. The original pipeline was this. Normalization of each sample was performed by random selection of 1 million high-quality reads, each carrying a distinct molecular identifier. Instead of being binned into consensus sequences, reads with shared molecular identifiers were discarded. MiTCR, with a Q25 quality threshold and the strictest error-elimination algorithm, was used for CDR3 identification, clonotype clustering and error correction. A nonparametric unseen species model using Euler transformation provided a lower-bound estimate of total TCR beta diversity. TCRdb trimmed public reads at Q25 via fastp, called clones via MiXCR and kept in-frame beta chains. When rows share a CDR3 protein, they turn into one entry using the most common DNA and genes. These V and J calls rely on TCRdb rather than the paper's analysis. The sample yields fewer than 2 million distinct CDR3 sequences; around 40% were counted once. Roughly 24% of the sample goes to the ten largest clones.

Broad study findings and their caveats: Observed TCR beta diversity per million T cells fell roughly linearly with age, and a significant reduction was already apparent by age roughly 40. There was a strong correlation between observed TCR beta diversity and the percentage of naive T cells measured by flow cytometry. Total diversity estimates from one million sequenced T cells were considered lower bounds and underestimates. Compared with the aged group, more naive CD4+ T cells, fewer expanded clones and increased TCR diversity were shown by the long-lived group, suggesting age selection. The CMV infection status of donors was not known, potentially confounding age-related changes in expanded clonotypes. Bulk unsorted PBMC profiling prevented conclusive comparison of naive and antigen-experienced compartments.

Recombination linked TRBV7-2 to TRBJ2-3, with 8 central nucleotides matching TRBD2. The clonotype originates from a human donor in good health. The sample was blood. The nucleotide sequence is TGTGCCAGCAGCCCCGGGGGGGCAGCAGATACGCAGTATTTT. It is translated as CASSPGGAADTQYF. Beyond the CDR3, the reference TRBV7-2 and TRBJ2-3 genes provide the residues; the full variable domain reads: GAGVSQSPSNKVTEKGKDVELRCDPISGHTALYWYRQSLGQGLEFLIYFQGNSAPDKSGLPSDRFSAERTGGSVSTLTIQRTQQEDSAVYLCASSPGGAADTQYFGPGTRLTVL.